Listed below are T cell receptor beta chains from one sample, sequenced in a study of blood T cell repertoires in COVID-19. The method was immunoSEQ multiplex PCR; TCRdb's version includes in-frame clones alone and lacks a portion of them. The sample yields 200,000 to 250,000 clones, 80% to 90% seen once. Sequenced material: PBMCs or T cells enriched from blood (not recorded which). These TCRs come from a woman aged 45-65 years with acute COVID-19. The CDR3 runs from the conserved cysteine through the conserved F or W. D genes are given only for firm matches. A clone size is listed for some rows: how often the clone was seen (once, few, many), or a class if it is expanded.

d_gene: TRBD2
v_gene: TRBV11-3
abundance: -
j_gene: TRBJ2-5
CDR3aa: CASSFGGGLGETQYF
CDR3nt: TGTGCCAGCAGCTTTGGGGGAGGGCTTGGGGAGACCCAGTACTTC

d_gene: -
v_gene: TRBV19
abundance: once
j_gene: TRBJ2-1
CDR3aa: CASSIARYNEQFF
CDR3nt: TGTGCCAGTAGTATCGCGAGGTACAATGAGCAGTTCTTC

d_gene: TRBD1
v_gene: TRBV27
abundance: -
j_gene: TRBJ2-7
CDR3aa: CASSNDRAYEQYF
CDR3nt: TGTGCCAGCAGCAACGACAGGGCTTACGAGCAGTACTTC

d_gene: TRBD2
v_gene: TRBV5-4
abundance: -
j_gene: TRBJ2-1
CDR3aa: CASSGRLAGPNEQFF
CDR3nt: TGTGCCAGCAGCGGAAGACTAGCGGGACCCAATGAGCAGTTCTTC

d_gene: -
v_gene: TRBV19
abundance: -
j_gene: TRBJ2-7
CDR3aa: CASSPGLPYEQYF
CDR3nt: TGTGCCAGTAGCCCGGGACTCCCCTACGAGCAGTACTTC

d_gene: TRBD1
v_gene: TRBV7-2
abundance: -
j_gene: TRBJ2-2
CDR3aa: CASSRQGPNTGELFF
CDR3nt: TGTGCCAGCAGTCGACAGGGGCCGAACACCGGGGAGCTGTTTTTT

d_gene: TRBD1
v_gene: TRBV19
abundance: -
j_gene: TRBJ1-1
CDR3aa: CASSSGQGYAEAFF
CDR3nt: TGTGCCAGTAGTAGCGGACAGGGGTACGCTGAAGCTTTCTTT

d_gene: -
v_gene: TRBV6-5
abundance: -
j_gene: TRBJ2-1
CDR3aa: CASSRTYREYNEQFF
CDR3nt: TGTGCCAGCAGCCGCACCTACCGGGAATACAATGAGCAGTTCTTC

d_gene: -
v_gene: TRBV29-1
abundance: once
j_gene: TRBJ2-7
CDR3aa: CSVAPIDRRSYEQYF
CDR3nt: TGCAGCGTTGCCCCAATCGACAGGAGGTCCTACGAGCAGTACTTC

d_gene: TRBD1
v_gene: TRBV19
abundance: -
j_gene: TRBJ2-7
CDR3aa: CASGDRSYEQYF
CDR3nt: TGTGCCAGTGGGGACAGGAGCTACGAGCAGTACTTC

d_gene: -
v_gene: TRBV28
abundance: -
j_gene: TRBJ1-2
CDR3aa: CASLSGSGGYTF
CDR3nt: TGTGCCAGTCTTAGTGGGTCGGGTGGCTACACCTTC

d_gene: -
v_gene: TRBV19
abundance: -
j_gene: TRBJ1-5
CDR3aa: CASAYRLPNQPQHF
CDR3nt: TGTGCCAGCGCCTACCGACTCCCCAATCAGCCCCAGCATTTT

d_gene: -
v_gene: TRBV12-3/TRBV12-4
abundance: once
j_gene: TRBJ2-7
CDR3aa: CASSLGGGYEQYF
CDR3nt: TGTGCCAGCAGTTTAGGGGGCGGTTACGAGCAGTACTTC

d_gene: -
v_gene: TRBV5-1
abundance: -
j_gene: TRBJ1-4
CDR3aa: CASSLALSATNEKLFF
CDR3nt: TGCGCCAGCAGCTTGGCTTTGAGTGCAACTAATGAAAAACTGTTTTTT

d_gene: TRBD1
v_gene: TRBV28
abundance: -
j_gene: TRBJ1-2
CDR3aa: CASSLAPGTGPNYGYTF
CDR3nt: TGTGCCAGCAGTTTAGCCCCGGGGACAGGGCCTAACTATGGCTACACCTTC

d_gene: TRBD1
v_gene: TRBV7-9
abundance: -
j_gene: TRBJ1-1
CDR3aa: CASRIRQGVNTEAFF
CDR3nt: TGTGCCAGCAGGATAAGACAGGGGGTGAACACTGAAGCTTTCTTT

d_gene: TRBD1
v_gene: TRBV28
abundance: once
j_gene: TRBJ2-7
CDR3aa: CASRPQGQPYEQYF
CDR3nt: TGTGCCAGCAGACCACAGGGACAGCCCTACGAGCAGTACTTC

d_gene: TRBD1
v_gene: TRBV5-5
abundance: -
j_gene: TRBJ2-1
CDR3aa: CASKTPGTGRSDEQFF
CDR3nt: TGTGCCAGCAAGACCCCCGGGACAGGGAGAAGCGATGAGCAGTTCTTC

d_gene: -
v_gene: TRBV14
abundance: -
j_gene: TRBJ2-5
CDR3aa: CASSQFRGWTETQYF
CDR3nt: TGTGCCAGCAGCCAATTCCGGGGTTGGACAGAGACCCAGTACTTC

d_gene: TRBD1
v_gene: TRBV7-2
abundance: -
j_gene: TRBJ2-7
CDR3aa: CASSLAVTGVYEQYF
CDR3nt: TGTGCCAGCAGCTTAGCAGTAACAGGGGTCTACGAGCAGTACTTC

d_gene: -
v_gene: TRBV18
abundance: -
j_gene: TRBJ2-5
CDR3aa: CASSPKNQETQYF
CDR3nt: TGTGCCAGCTCACCTAAAAATCAAGAGACCCAGTACTTC

d_gene: -
v_gene: TRBV14
abundance: -
j_gene: TRBJ2-7
CDR3aa: CASSQINYEQYF
CDR3nt: TGTGCCAGCAGCCAAATCAACTACGAGCAGTACTTC

d_gene: TRBD2
v_gene: TRBV5-6
abundance: -
j_gene: TRBJ2-7
CDR3aa: CASSPLGGRGPYEQYF
CDR3nt: TGTGCCAGCAGCCCCCTTGGGGGGAGGGGCCCCTACGAGCAGTACTTC

d_gene: -
v_gene: TRBV7-9
abundance: -
j_gene: TRBJ1-3
CDR3aa: CASSLAGRAGNTIYF
CDR3nt: TGTGCCAGCAGCTTAGCGGGGAGGGCTGGAAACACCATATATTTT

d_gene: -
v_gene: TRBV28
abundance: -
j_gene: TRBJ1-2
CDR3aa: CASTSGGTDYGYTF
CDR3nt: TGTGCCAGCACCTCCGGAGGAACGGACTATGGCTACACCTTC

d_gene: -
v_gene: TRBV27
abundance: -
j_gene: TRBJ2-1
CDR3aa: CASSSPSVSRHEQFF
CDR3nt: TGTGCCAGCAGTTCCCCCTCGGTCTCTCGTCATGAGCAGTTCTTC

d_gene: -
v_gene: TRBV7-9
abundance: once
j_gene: TRBJ2-1
CDR3aa: CASSSLGGPYNEQFF
CDR3nt: TGTGCCAGCAGCTCCCTTGGCGGCCCCTACAATGAGCAGTTCTTC

d_gene: TRBD1
v_gene: TRBV5-4
abundance: once
j_gene: TRBJ1-1
CDR3aa: CASSFTGGRTEAFF
CDR3nt: TGTGCCAGCAGCTTTACAGGGGGGAGAACTGAAGCTTTCTTT

d_gene: TRBD1
v_gene: TRBV7-9
abundance: few
j_gene: TRBJ1-1
CDR3aa: CASSPQGERTEAFF
CDR3nt: TGTGCCAGCAGCCCACAGGGGGAGAGGACTGAAGCTTTCTTT

d_gene: TRBD1
v_gene: TRBV28
abundance: once
j_gene: TRBJ2-7
CDR3aa: CASRPGTVYEQYF
CDR3nt: TGTGCCAGCAGACCCGGGACAGTCTACGAGCAGTACTTC

d_gene: -
v_gene: TRBV28
abundance: -
j_gene: TRBJ1-1
CDR3aa: CASSSTVNTEAFF
CDR3nt: TGTGCCAGCAGTTCGACAGTGAACACTGAAGCTTTCTTT

d_gene: -
v_gene: TRBV18
abundance: -
j_gene: TRBJ2-7
CDR3aa: CASSPYDSSYEQYF
CDR3nt: TGTGCCAGCTCGCCGTACGACAGCTCCTACGAGCAGTACTTC

d_gene: TRBD1
v_gene: TRBV11-2
abundance: once
j_gene: TRBJ2-1
CDR3aa: CASSPYRDRGHNEQFF
CDR3nt: TGTGCCAGCAGCCCCTACCGGGACAGGGGACACAATGAGCAGTTCTTC

d_gene: TRBD1
v_gene: TRBV11-3
abundance: -
j_gene: TRBJ2-5
CDR3aa: CASSPNRGLETQYF
CDR3nt: TGTGCCAGCAGCCCCAACAGGGGTCTGGAGACCCAGTACTTC

d_gene: TRBD1
v_gene: TRBV28
abundance: -
j_gene: TRBJ1-2
CDR3aa: CASSLDRAHGYTF
CDR3nt: TGTGCCAGCAGCCTAGACAGGGCCCATGGCTACACCTTC

d_gene: TRBD2
v_gene: TRBV5-4
abundance: -
j_gene: TRBJ2-7
CDR3aa: CASSLRLAGGYEQYF
CDR3nt: TGTGCCAGCAGCTTGCGGCTAGCGGGAGGCTACGAGCAGTACTTC

d_gene: -
v_gene: TRBV29-1
abundance: -
j_gene: TRBJ2-1
CDR3aa: CRATGESVNEQFF
CDR3nt: TGCAGAGCCACGGGAGAGTCAGTGAATGAGCAGTTCTTC

d_gene: TRBD2
v_gene: TRBV10-3
abundance: -
j_gene: TRBJ2-5
CDR3aa: CAISEILAGLQETQYF
CDR3nt: TGTGCCATCAGTGAAATCCTAGCGGGGTTACAAGAGACCCAGTACTTC

d_gene: -
v_gene: TRBV7-3
abundance: -
j_gene: TRBJ1-2
CDR3aa: CASSLSPPILF
CDR3nt: TGTGCCAGCAGCTTATCTCCCCCTATTCTCTTC

d_gene: TRBD2
v_gene: TRBV27
abundance: once
j_gene: TRBJ2-1
CDR3aa: CASSLGAGGPNEQFF
CDR3nt: TGTGCCAGCAGTTTAGGAGCGGGAGGGCCAAATGAGCAGTTCTTC

d_gene: TRBD1
v_gene: TRBV18
abundance: once
j_gene: TRBJ2-6
CDR3aa: CASSPRYTGGTGANVLTF
CDR3nt: TGTGCCAGCTCACCGCGCTACACAGGGGGAACTGGGGCCAACGTCCTGACTTTC

d_gene: TRBD1
v_gene: TRBV19
abundance: -
j_gene: TRBJ1-1
CDR3aa: CASSIGQGVWNTEAFF
CDR3nt: TGTGCCAGTAGTATAGGACAGGGGGTTTGGAACACTGAAGCTTTCTTT